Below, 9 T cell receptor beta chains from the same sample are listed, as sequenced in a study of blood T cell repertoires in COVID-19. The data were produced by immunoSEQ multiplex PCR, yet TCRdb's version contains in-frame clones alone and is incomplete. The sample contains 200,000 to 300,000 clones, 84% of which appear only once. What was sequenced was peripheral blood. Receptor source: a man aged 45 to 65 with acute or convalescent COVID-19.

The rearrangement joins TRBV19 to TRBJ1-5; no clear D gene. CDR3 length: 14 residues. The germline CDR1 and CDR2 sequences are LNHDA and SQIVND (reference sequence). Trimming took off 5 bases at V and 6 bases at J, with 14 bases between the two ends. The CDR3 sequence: CASSPFSGFQPQHF. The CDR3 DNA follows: TGTGCCAGTAGTCCCTTCTCAGGTTTTCAGCCCCAGCATTTT. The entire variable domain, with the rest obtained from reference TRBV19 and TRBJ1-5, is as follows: DGGITQSPKYLFRKEGQNVTLSCEQNLNHDAMYWYRQDPGQGLRLIYYSQIVNDFQKGDIAEGYSVSREKKESFPLTVTSAQKNPTAFYLCASSPFSGFQPQHFGDGTRLSIL.

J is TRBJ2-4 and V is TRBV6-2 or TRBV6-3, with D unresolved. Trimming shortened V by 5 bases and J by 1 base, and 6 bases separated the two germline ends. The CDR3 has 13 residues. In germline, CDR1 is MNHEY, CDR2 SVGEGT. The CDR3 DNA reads TGTGCCAGCAGTCCCTCCGCCAAAAACATTCAGTACTTC. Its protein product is CASSPSAKNIQYF.

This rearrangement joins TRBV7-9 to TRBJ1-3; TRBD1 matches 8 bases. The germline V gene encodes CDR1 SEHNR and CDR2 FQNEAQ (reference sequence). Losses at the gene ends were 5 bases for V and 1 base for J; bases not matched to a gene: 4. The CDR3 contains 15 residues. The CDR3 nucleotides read TGTGCCAGCAGCCCCCGACAGGGGTCTGGAAACACCATATATTTT. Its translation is CASSPRQGSGNTIYF.

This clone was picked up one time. DNA for the CDR3: TGCGCCAGCAGCCAAGGGGCAGGGGTATCCTACGAGCAGTACTTC. Protein: CASSQGAGVSYEQYF. This chain connects TRBV4-1 to TRBJ2-7; D might be TRBD1 (6 bases). Germline assignment: CDR1 MGHRA and CDR2 YSYEKL. The V end was cut by 1 base, the J end by 1 base, with 11 bases between. The CDR3 sequence is 15 residues long.

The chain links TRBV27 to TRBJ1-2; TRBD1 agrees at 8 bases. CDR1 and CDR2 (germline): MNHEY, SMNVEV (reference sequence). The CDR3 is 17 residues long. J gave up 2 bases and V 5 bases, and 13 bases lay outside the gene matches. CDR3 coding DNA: TGTGCCAGCAGTCCTACTCGGGACAGGCGGCTCAACTATGGCTACACCTTC. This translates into CASSPTRDRRLNYGYTF.

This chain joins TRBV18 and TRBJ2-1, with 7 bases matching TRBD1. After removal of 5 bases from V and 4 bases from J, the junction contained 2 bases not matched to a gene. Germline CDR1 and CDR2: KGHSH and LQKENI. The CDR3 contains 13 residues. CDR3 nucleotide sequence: TGTGCCAGCTCAGTGACAGGGTACAATGAGCAGTTCTTC. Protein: CASSVTGYNEQFF.

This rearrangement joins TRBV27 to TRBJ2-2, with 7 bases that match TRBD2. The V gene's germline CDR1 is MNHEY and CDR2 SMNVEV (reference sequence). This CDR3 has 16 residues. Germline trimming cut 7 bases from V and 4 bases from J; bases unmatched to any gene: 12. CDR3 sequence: CASNLRGGLRTGELFF. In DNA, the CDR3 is TGTGCCAGCAACCTCCGCGGGGGACTCCGCACCGGGGAGCTGTTTTTT.

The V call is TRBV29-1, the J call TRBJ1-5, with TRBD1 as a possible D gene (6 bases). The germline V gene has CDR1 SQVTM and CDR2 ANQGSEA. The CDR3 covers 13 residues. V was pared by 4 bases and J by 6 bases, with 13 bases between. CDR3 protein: CSVVTQGGQPQHF. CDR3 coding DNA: TGCAGCGTTGTGACACAGGGTGGTCAGCCCCAGCATTTT.

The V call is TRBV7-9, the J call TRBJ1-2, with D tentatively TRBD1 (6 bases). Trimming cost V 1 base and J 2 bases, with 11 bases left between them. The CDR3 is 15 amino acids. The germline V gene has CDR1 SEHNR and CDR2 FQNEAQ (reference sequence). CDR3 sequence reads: CASSLGVQGNYGYTF. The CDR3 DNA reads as TGTGCCAGCAGCTTAGGAGTTCAGGGGAACTATGGCTACACCTTC.